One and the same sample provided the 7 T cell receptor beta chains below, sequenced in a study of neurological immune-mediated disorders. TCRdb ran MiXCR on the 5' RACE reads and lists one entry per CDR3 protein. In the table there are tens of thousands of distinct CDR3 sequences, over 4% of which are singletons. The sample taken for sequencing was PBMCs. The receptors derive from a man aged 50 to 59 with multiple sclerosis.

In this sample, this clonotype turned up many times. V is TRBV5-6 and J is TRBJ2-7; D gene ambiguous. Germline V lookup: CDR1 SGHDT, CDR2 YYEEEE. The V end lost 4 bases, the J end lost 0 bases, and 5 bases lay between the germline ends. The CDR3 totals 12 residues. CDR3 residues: CASSRNSYEQYF. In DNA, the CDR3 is TGTGCCAGCAGCCGGAACTCCTACGAGCAGTACTTC.

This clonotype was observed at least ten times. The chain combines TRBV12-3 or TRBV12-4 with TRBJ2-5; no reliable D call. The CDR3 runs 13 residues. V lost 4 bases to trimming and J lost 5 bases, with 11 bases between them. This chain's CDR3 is CASSSTRVETQYF. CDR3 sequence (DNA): TGTGCCAGCAGTTCGACCCGGGTGGAGACCCAGTACTTC.

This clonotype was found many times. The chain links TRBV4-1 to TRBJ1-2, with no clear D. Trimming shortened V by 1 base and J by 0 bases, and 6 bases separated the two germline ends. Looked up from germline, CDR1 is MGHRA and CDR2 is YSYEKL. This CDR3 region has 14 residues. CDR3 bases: TGCGCCAGCAGCCAAGTGGGGACTAACTATGGCTACACCTTC. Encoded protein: CASSQVGTNYGYTF.

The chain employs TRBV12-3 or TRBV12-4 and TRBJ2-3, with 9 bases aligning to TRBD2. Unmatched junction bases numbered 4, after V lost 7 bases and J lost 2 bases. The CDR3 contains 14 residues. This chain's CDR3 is CASTVAGVTDTQYF. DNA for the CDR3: TGTGCCAGCACCGTAGCGGGGGTCACAGATACGCAGTATTTT.

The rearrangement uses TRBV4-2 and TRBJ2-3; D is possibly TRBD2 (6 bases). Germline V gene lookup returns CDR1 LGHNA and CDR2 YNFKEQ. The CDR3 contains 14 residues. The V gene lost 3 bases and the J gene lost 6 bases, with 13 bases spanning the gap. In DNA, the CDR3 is TGTGCCAGCAGCCACTTGACGGGGAGGGATACGCAGTATTTT. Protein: CASSHLTGRDTQYF.

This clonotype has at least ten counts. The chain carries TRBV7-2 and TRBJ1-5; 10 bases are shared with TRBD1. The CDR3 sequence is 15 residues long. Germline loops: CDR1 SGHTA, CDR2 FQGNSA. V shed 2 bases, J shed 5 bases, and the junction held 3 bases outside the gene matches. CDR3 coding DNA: TGTGCCAGCAGCTTAAGACAGGGGGCCCATCAGCCCCAGCATTTT. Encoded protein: CASSLRQGAHQPQHF.

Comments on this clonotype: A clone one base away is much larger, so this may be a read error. The CDR3 region is CVSTRDPGETQYF. The CDR3 DNA sequence: TGTGTCAGCACCCGGGATCCGGGGGAGACCCAGTACTTC. The genes are TRBV6-1 and TRBJ2-5; maybe TRBD2 (5 bases). The CDR3 has 13 amino acids. Germline CDR1 and CDR2: MNHNS and SASEGT.